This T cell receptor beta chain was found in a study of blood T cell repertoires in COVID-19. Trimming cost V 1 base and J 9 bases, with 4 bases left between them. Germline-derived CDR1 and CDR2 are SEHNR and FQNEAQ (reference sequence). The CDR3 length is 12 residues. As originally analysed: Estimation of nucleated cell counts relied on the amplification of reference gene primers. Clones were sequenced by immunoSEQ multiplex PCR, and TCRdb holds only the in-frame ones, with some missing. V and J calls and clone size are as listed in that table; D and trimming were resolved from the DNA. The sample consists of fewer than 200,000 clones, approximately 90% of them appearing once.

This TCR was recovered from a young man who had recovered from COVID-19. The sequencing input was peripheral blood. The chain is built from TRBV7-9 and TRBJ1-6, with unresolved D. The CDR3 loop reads CASSLDSSPLHF. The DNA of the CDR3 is TGTGCCAGCAGCTTAGACAGTTCACCCCTCCACTTT.